This TCR beta chain appears in the sequencing data of a study of cytotoxic CD8 clonotypes in ibrutinib-treated CLL. General study results and limits: With treatment, public clonotypes, which were uncommon, either contracted or remained stable.

Concerning this clone itself: The antigen is undetermined.

Depth targeted 1 in 200,000 to 1 in 1 million T cells, averaging roughly 9.7x coverage per clonotype. The protocol was immunoSEQ multiplex PCR, while the TCRdb copy is restricted to in-frame clones and leaves out a portion. The sample gives just under 70,000 clones, around two thirds of which show up once; roughly 6% is in the top ten. This CDR3 has 16 amino acids. Germline-derived CDR1 and CDR2 are SGHVS and FQNEAQ. V was pared by 0 bases and J by 8 bases, with 14 bases between. The chain couples TRBV7-8 to TRBJ1-6; possibly TRBD1 for D (5 bases). This TCR was sampled from a human donor with chronic lymphocytic leukemia. The sequencing here drew on PBMCs, taken after 12 months of ibrutinib treatment. The CDR3 loop is CASSLARDSQYSPLHF. In DNA, the CDR3 is TGTGCCAGCAGCTTAGCGCGAGACAGTCAATATTCACCCCTCCACTTT. Together with reference TRBV7-8 and TRBJ1-6, the CDR3 gives the full variable domain: GAGVSQSPRYKVAKRGQDVALRCDPISGHVSLFWYQQALGQGPEFLTYFQNEAQLDKSGLPSDRFFAERPEGSVSTLKIQRTQQEDSAVYLCASSLARDSQYSPLHFGNGTRLTVT.